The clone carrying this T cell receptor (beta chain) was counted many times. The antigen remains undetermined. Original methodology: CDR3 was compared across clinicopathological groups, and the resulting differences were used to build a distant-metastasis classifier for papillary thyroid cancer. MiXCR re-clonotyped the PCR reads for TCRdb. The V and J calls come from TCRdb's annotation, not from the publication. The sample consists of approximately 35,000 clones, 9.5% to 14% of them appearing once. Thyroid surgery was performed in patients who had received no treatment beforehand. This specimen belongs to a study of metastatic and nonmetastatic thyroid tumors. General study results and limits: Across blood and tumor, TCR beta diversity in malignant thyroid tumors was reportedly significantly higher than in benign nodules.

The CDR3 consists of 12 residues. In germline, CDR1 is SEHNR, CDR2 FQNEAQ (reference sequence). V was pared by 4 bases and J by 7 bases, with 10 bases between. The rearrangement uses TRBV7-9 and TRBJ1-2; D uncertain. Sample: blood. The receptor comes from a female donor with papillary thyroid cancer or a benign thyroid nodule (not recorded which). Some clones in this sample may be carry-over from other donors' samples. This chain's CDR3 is CASSSEIGGYTF. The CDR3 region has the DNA TGTGCCAGCAGCTCAGAGATTGGTGGCTACACCTTC.